This record concerns one T cell receptor (beta chain) sequence. This sample is drawn from a study of blood T cell repertoires in COVID-19. Using immunoSEQ multiplex PCR, the repertoire was profiled, and TCRdb retains in-frame clones only, with some absent. This sample carries approximately 140,000 clones, around 84% of them seen once, and the ten largest clones take 8.5% to 9%. Between the trimmed V and J ends, which lost 2 bases and 3 bases, there was a span of 10 bases. Germline lookup yields CDR1 KGHSH and CDR2 LQKENI. The CDR3 is 15 residues long. The origin of this receptor is a man between 25 and 39 years old with COVID-19, enrolled during active disease. The chain joins TRBV18 to TRBJ1-4; D is ambiguous. Sequenced: peripheral blood. Here the CDR3 reads CASSPTFTANEKLFF. As DNA, the CDR3 is TGTGCCAGCTCACCAACTTTCACCGCTAATGAAAAACTGTTTTTT.